The clone carrying this TCR beta chain was recorded once. How the authors handled the data: How many nucleated cells were present was estimated from reference gene primer amplification. Generated by immunoSEQ multiplex PCR, the TCRdb table keeps only in-frame clones and is missing some. The DNA was the basis for D and trimming; V, J and clone size are from that table. The repertoire holds about 200,000 clones, with 70% to 85% as singletons. The data were obtained in a study of blood T cell repertoires in COVID-19. Study overall: Some COVID-19 samples were acute and others convalescent; all came from the United States, Italy and Spain.

The CDR3 runs to 11 residues. Trimming left V 6 bases short and J 6 bases short, with 9 bases between. Germline CDR1 is MNHEY and CDR2 is SVGAGI. The sequenced sample was PBMCs or T cells enriched from blood (not recorded which). This sequence originates from a man aged 40-49 years who had recovered from COVID-19. This chain connects TRBV6-5 to TRBJ2-7; tentatively, D is TRBD2 (5 bases). The CDR3 DNA reads TGTGCCAGCAGCCTCGGAGGCGAGCAGTACTTC. Translated, it gives CASSLGGEQYF.